The next 21 T cell receptor beta chains were all read from a single sample in a study of shared clonotypes between healthy human individuals. The table came from immunoSEQ multiplex PCR; TCRdb's copy has only in-frame clones and leaves some out. The table shows more than 2,000,000 clones, with 93% occurring only once. Material: naive CD4+ T cells from PBMCs. Subset defined: CD45RA+ positively selected. These receptors all come from a man between 18 and 29 years old in good health. Some clones in this sample may be carry-over from other donors' samples.

This chain links TRBV7-9 with TRBJ2-1, with D tentatively TRBD2 (6 bases). This CDR3 spans 16 amino acids. V was shortened by 5 bases and J by 9 bases, with 23 bases between the two germline ends. CDR1 is SEHNR, CDR2 FQNEAQ, per germline (reference sequence). In DNA, the CDR3 is TGTGCCAGCAGCAGCCGAGTTGCGGCCCTAGCGACTGAGCAGTTCTTC. Translation: CASSSRVAALATEQFF. Looking up the rest from reference TRBV7-9 and TRBJ2-1 gives the full variable domain: DTGVSQNPRHKITKRGQNVTFRCDPISEHNRLYWYRQTLGQGPEFLTYFQNEAQLEKSRLLSDRFSAERPKGSFSTLEIQRTEQGDSAMYLCASSSRVAALATEQFFGPGTRLTVL.

The table lists this clone with a count of one. The chain links TRBV4-3 to TRBJ1-1; tentatively, D is TRBD1 (6 bases). The CDR3 extends over 18 amino acids. V lost 0 bases to trimming and J lost 4 bases, with 21 bases between them. Germline assignment: CDR1 LGHNA and CDR2 YSLEER. The CDR3 bases are TGCGCCAGCAGCCAAGATCTGGTTCGAGGGGGAGGACGCACTGAAGCTTTCTTT. Its protein is CASSQDLVRGGGRTEAFF.

V is TRBV15 and J is TRBJ1-5; D remains unclear. This CDR3 is 13 amino acids long. Trimming cost V 1 base and J 6 bases, with 7 bases left between them. Germline V lookup: CDR1 LNHNV, CDR2 YYDKDF (reference sequence). The CDR3 DNA follows: TGTGCCACCAGCAGAGTGTTGAGTCAGCCCCAGCATTTT. This sequence encodes CATSRVLSQPQHF.

This clone was detected only once. The chain couples TRBV7-2 to TRBJ1-1, with D tentatively TRBD1 (6 bases). The CDR3 extends over 15 amino acids. The V gene's germline CDR1 is SGHTA and CDR2 FQGNSA. V was pared by 0 bases and J by 4 bases, with 12 bases between. Written as DNA, the CDR3 is TGTGCCAGCAGCTTAGCAGGGGGTTTGAGCACTGAAGCTTTCTTT. Encoded protein: CASSLAGGLSTEAFF.

The chain couples TRBV28 to TRBJ2-7; D is unclear. The CDR3 loop spans 14 amino acids. Trimming shortened V by 8 bases and J by 9 bases, and 23 bases separated the two germline ends. Germline loops: CDR1 MDHEN, CDR2 SYDVKM. The CDR3 DNA sequence: TGTGCCAGCTCCGGAAATGTCCCCCCTGTATCGCAGTACTTC. Protein: CASSGNVPPVSQYF.

To note about this clone: One end of the junction varies from germline; a read error may be responsible. The V and J genes are TRBV12-5 and TRBJ2-3; TRBD2 matches 7 bases. The germline gives CDR1 LGHNT, CDR2 FRNRAP. CDR3 length: 14 residues. The CDR3, as DNA: TGTGCTAGTGGGTTGGCGGGAGCAACAGATACGCAGTATTTT. Encoded protein: CASGLAGATDTQYF.

The rearrangement links TRBV6-4 to TRBJ1-1; D remains unclear. Germline V lookup: CDR1 MRHNA, CDR2 SNTAGT. Trimming shortened V by 6 bases and J by 0 bases, and 8 bases separated the two germline ends. CDR3 length: 13 amino acids. The CDR3 is CASSNSMNTEAFF. DNA for the CDR3: TGTGCCAGCAGCAACAGTATGAACACTGAAGCTTTCTTT.

V usage is TRBV20-1 and J usage is TRBJ2-7; D is uncertain. V shed 2 bases and J shed 5 bases, with 7 bases lying between them. The CDR3 runs to 11 residues. CDR1 is DFQATT, CDR2 SNEGSKA, per germline (reference sequence). The CDR3 nucleotides read TGCAGTGCTAGATTCGTCGACGAGCAGTACTTC. Translated, it gives CSARFVDEQYF.

The CDR3 DNA follows: TGTGCCAGCAGTGAAGTGGCTAGCGGGAGAGAGACCCAGTACTTC. It is translated as CASSEVASGRETQYF. The chain employs TRBV6-1 and TRBJ2-5; TRBD2 agrees at 10 bases. J gave up 4 bases and V 1 base, and 3 bases lay outside the gene matches. The CDR3 contains 15 residues. Germline-derived CDR1 and CDR2 are MNHNS and SASEGT.

The V call is TRBV7-3, the J call TRBJ1-1, with no clear D. This CDR3 has 13 amino acids. V was trimmed by 6 bases and J by 4 bases, leaving 12 bases between them. Germline V gene data show CDR1 as SGHTA and CDR2 as FQGTGA. The CDR3 bases are TGTGCCAGCAGAATGGCCGCGGGCACTGAAGCTTTCTTT. Its translation is CASRMAAGTEAFF.

The V gene is TRBV9, the J gene TRBJ1-2; TRBD1 aligns across 7 bases. The CDR3 runs 13 residues. Germline lookup yields CDR1 SGDLS and CDR2 YYNGEE. V shed 0 bases and J 6 bases; nucleotides not matched to a gene: 2. The CDR3 nucleotides are TGTGCCAGCAGCGTAGCGCAGGGGGATGGCTACACCTTC. As protein: CASSVAQGDGYTF.

This chain's CDR3 is CARSSDPISSYEQYF. Written as DNA, the CDR3 is TGTGCCAGAAGCTCGGACCCAATTTCTTCCTACGAGCAGTACTTC. The rearrangement links TRBV5-3 to TRBJ2-7; D is ambiguous. TRBV5-3 belongs to the ORF category, with a function that is uncertain. This CDR3 comprises 15 residues. Trimming took off 3 bases at V and 1 base at J, with 14 bases between the two ends.

The chain recombines TRBV5-5 with TRBJ1-4, with 9 nucleotides matching TRBD1. V gave up 4 bases and J gave up 10 bases; unmatched junction bases: 8. The CDR3 runs 14 residues. Germline V lookup: CDR1 SGHKS, CDR2 YYEKEE (reference sequence). The CDR3 loop is CASSHRDRDPKLFF. CDR3 nucleotide sequence: TGTGCCAGCAGCCATCGGGACAGGGATCCAAAACTGTTTTTT.

This clone has a single count. The J gene is TRBJ2-7, the V gene TRBV28, with D perhaps given as TRBD1 or TRBD2 (5 bases each). V lost 3 bases and J 9 bases, leaving 18 bases between the germline ends. Germline values: CDR1 MDHEN, CDR2 SYDVKM. The CDR3 has 14 residues. In DNA, the CDR3 is TGTGCCAGCAGTTTGCAGGGAAACAATGGGGGGCAGTACTTC. Amino acid sequence: CASSLQGNNGGQYF. Together with reference TRBV28 and TRBJ2-7, the CDR3 gives the full variable domain: DVKVTQSSRYLVKRTGEKVFLECVQDMDHENMFWYRQDPGLGLRLIYFSYDVKMKEKGDIPEGYSVSREKKERFSLILESASTNQTSMYLCASSLQGNNGGQYFGPGTRLTVT.

This clone was observed a single time. The gene calls are TRBV7-9 and TRBJ2-3; the D is unclear. Germline V gene lookup returns CDR1 SEHNR and CDR2 FQNEAQ (reference sequence). This CDR3 is 14 amino acids long. Trimming took 2 bases from V and 4 from J, leaving 10 bases between them. CDR3 sequence reads: CASSLIGGADTQYF. The CDR3 DNA reads as TGTGCCAGCAGCTTAATTGGTGGGGCAGATACGCAGTATTTT.

The chain is built from TRBV5-1 and TRBJ1-2, with D possibly TRBD1 on 6 matching bases. The germline CDR1 and CDR2 sequences are SGHRS and YFSETQ. V lost 4 bases and J 6 bases, leaving 13 bases between the germline ends. The CDR3 has 13 residues. The CDR3 DNA is TGCGCCAGCAGCCCGGGGGCCACGGATGGCTACACCTTC. Protein: CASSPGATDGYTF. The full variable domain, rest sourced from reference TRBV5-1 and TRBJ1-2, is KAGVTQTPRYLIKTRGQQVTLSCSPISGHRSVSWYQQTPGQGLQFLFEYFSETQRNKGNFPGRFSGRQFSNSRSEMNVSTLELGDSALYLCASSPGATDGYTFGSGTRLTVV.

The chain joins TRBV7-3 to TRBJ2-7, with 10 positions matching TRBD2. The CDR3 totals 16 residues. V trimming: 1 base; J trimming: 5 bases; junction bases outside the gene matches: 8. Looked up from germline, CDR1 is SGHTA and CDR2 is FQGTGA. The CDR3 protein is CASSLMALAGANEQYF. The DNA of the CDR3 is TGTGCCAGCAGCTTAATGGCCCTAGCGGGAGCGAACGAGCAGTACTTC.

This rearrangement joins TRBV28 to TRBJ1-2; TRBD1 aligns across 8 bases. Germline V gives CDR1 MDHEN, CDR2 SYDVKM. The CDR3 is made up of 15 amino acids. The ends lost 7 bases at V and 5 bases at J; junction bases unmatched: 12. The CDR3 sequence: CASTSMAGQVYGYTF. The CDR3, as DNA: TGTGCCAGCACCAGTATGGCGGGACAGGTGTATGGCTACACCTTC.

This sequence joins TRBV27 and TRBJ2-7; 8 nucleotides align to TRBD2. Trimming at V came to 8 bases and at J to 1 base, leaving 13 bases not matched to a gene. Germline V gene data show CDR1 as MNHEY and CDR2 as SMNVEV (reference sequence). The CDR3 totals 16 residues. Here the CDR3 DNA reads TGTGCCAGCCAAACCGTCCGGGAGGGACGGTCCTACGAGCAGTACTTC. Translating it yields CASQTVREGRSYEQYF.

V usage is TRBV5-6 and J usage is TRBJ2-1, with 9 bases matching TRBD2. Germline V gives CDR1 SGHDT, CDR2 YYEEEE. This CDR3 region has 13 residues. V shed 2 bases and J 7 bases; nucleotides not matched to a gene: 1. CDR3 coding DNA: TGTGCCAGCAGCTTTCTAGCGGGGAATGAGCAGTTCTTC. Encoded protein: CASSFLAGNEQFF.

The gene calls are TRBV5-4 and TRBJ2-1; D perhaps matches TRBD2 (6 bases). Germline V gene lookup returns CDR1 SGHNT and CDR2 YYREEE (reference sequence). The CDR3 extends over 15 amino acids. The V and J ends lost 4 bases and 2 bases respectively, with 13 bases between them. CDR3 residues: CASSPGAMPYNEQFF. The CDR3 DNA follows: TGTGCCAGCAGCCCGGGAGCGATGCCCTACAATGAGCAGTTCTTC. The full variable domain, with the rest looked up from reference TRBV5-4 and TRBJ2-1, is ETGVTQSPTHLIKTRGQQVTLRCSSQSGHNTVSWYQQALGQGPQFIFQYYREEENGRGNFPPRFSGLQFPNYSSELNVNALELDDSALYLCASSPGAMPYNEQFFGPGTRLTVL.